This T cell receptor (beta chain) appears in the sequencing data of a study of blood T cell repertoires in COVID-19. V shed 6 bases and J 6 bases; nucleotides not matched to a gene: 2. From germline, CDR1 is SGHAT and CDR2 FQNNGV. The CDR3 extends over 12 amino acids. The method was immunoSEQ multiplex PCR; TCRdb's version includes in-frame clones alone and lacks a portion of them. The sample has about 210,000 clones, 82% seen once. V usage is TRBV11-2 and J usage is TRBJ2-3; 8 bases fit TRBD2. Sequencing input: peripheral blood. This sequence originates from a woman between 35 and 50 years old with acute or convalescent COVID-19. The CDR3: CASRRLADTQYF. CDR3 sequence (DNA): TGTGCCAGCAGGAGACTAGCGGATACGCAGTATTTT.